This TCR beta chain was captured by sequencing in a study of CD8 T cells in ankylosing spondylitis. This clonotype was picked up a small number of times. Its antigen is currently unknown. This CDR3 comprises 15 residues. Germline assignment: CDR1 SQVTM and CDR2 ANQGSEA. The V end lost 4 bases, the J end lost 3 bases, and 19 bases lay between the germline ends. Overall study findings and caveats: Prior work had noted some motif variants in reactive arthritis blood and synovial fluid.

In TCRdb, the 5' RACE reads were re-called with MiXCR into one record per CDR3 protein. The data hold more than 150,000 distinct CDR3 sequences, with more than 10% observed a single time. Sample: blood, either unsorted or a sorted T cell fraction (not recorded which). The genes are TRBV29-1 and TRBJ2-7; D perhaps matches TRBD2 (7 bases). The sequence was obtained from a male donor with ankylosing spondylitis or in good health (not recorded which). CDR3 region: CSVGLGGQGFYEQYF. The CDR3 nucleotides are TGCAGCGTTGGGCTCGGGGGGCAGGGCTTCTACGAGCAGTACTTC.